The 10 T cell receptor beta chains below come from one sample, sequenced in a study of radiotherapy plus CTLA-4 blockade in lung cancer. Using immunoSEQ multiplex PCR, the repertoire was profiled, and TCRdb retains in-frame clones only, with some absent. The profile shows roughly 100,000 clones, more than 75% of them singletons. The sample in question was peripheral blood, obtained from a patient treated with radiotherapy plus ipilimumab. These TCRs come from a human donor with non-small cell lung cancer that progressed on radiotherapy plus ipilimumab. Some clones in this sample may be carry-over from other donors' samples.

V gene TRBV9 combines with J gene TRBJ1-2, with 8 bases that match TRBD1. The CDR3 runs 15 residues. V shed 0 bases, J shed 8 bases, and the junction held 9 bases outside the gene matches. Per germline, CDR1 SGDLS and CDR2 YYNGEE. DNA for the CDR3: TGTGCCAGCAGCGTAGATGCAGGGGGCGCGTGGGGCTACACCTTC. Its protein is CASSVDAGGAWGYTF. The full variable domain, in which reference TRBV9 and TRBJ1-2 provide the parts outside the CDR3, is DSGVTQTPKHLITATGQRVTLRCSPRSGDLSVYWYQQSLDQGLQFLIQYYNGEERAKGNILERFSAQQFPDLHSELNLSSLELGDSALYFCASSVDAGGAWGYTFGSGTRLTVV.

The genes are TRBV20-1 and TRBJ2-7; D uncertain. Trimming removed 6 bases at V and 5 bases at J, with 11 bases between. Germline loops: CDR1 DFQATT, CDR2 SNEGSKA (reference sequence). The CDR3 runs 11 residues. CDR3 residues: CSARSLNEQYF. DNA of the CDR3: TGCAGTGCCCGATCCCTGAACGAGCAGTACTTC.

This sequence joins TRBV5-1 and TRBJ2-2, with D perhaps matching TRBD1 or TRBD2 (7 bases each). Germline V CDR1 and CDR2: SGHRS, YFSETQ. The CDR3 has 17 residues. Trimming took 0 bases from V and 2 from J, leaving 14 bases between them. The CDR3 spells CASSLARGGANTGELFF. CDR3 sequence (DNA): TGCGCCAGCAGCTTGGCCAGGGGGGGCGCAAACACCGGGGAGCTGTTTTTT. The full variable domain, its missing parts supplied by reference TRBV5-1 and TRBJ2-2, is KAGVTQTPRYLIKTRGQQVTLSCSPISGHRSVSWYQQTPGQGLQFLFEYFSETQRNKGNFPGRFSGRQFSNSRSEMNVSTLELGDSALYLCASSLARGGANTGELFFGEGSRLTVL.

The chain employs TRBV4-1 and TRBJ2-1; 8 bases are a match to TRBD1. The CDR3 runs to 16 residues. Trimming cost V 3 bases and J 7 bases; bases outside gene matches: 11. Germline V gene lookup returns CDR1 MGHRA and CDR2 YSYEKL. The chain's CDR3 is CASSQDDRGLWNEQFF. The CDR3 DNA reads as TGCGCCAGCAGCCAGGACGACAGGGGATTATGGAATGAGCAGTTCTTC.

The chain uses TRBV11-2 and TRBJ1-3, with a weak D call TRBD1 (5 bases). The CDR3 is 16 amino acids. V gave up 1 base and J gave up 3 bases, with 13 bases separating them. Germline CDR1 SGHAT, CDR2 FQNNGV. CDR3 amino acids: CASSLARGDGGNTIYF. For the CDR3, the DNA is TGTGCCAGCAGCTTAGCGCGCGGGGACGGTGGAAACACCATATATTTT. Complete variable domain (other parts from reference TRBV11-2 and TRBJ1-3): EAGVAQSPRYKIIEKRQSVAFWCNPISGHATLYWYQQILGQGPKLLIQFQNNGVVDDSQLPKDRFSAERLKGVDSTLKIQPAKLEDSAVYLCASSLARGDGGNTIYFGEGSWLTVV.

CDR3 coding DNA: TGTGCCAGCAGCCCAATTGGGGGTTGGACAGATACGCAGTATTTT. Translated: CASSPIGGWTDTQYF. The chain recombines TRBV7-9 with TRBJ2-3; D possibly uses TRBD1 or TRBD2 (5 bases each). The CDR3 has 15 residues. Germline CDR1 is SEHNR and CDR2 is FQNEAQ (reference sequence). V lost 5 bases and J lost 3, with 15 bases in between.

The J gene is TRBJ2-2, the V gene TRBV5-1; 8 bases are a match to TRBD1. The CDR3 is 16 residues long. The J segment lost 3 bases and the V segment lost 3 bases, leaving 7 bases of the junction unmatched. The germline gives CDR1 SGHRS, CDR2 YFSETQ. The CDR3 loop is CASSSSDRDYTGELFF. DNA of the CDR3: TGCGCCAGCAGCTCCTCGGACAGGGATTACACCGGGGAGCTGTTTTTT.

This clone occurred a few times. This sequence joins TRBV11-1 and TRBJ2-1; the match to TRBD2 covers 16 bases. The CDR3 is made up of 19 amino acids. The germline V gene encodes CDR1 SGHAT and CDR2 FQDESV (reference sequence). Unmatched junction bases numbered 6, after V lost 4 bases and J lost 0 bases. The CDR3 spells CASSSGLAGGLDSYNEQFF. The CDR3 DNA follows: TGTGCCAGCAGCTCGGGACTAGCGGGGGGGCTGGACTCCTACAATGAGCAGTTCTTC. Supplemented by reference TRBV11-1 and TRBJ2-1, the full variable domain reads EAEVAQSPRYKITEKSQAVAFWCDPISGHATLYWYRQILGQGPELLVQFQDESVVDDSQLPKDRFSAERLKGVDSTLKIQPAELGDSAMYLCASSSGLAGGLDSYNEQFFGPGTRLTVL.

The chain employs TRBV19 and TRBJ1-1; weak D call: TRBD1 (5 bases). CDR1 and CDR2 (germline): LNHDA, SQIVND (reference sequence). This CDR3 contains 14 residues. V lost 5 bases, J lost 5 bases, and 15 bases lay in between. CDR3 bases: TGTGCCAGTAGTGGGGGTCGAAGGGATACTGAAGCTTTCTTT. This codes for CASSGGRRDTEAFF.

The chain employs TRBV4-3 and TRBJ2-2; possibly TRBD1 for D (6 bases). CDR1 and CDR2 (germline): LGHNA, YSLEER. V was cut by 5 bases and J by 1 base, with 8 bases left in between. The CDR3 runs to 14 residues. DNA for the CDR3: TGCGCCAGCAGCGTGGGACAGAACACCGGGGAGCTGTTTTTT. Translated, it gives CASSVGQNTGELFF.